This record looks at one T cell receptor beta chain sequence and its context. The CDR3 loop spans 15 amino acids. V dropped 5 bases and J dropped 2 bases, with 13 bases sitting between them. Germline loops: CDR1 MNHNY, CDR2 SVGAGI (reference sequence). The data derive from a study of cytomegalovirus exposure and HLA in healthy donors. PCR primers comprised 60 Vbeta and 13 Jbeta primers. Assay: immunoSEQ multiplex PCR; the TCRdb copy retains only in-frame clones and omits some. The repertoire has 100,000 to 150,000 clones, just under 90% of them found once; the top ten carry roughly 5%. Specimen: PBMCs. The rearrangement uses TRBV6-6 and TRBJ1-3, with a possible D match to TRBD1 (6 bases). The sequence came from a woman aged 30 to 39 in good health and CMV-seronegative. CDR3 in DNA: TGTGCCAGCAGTCCACAGGGAAGGGCTGGAAACACCATATATTTT. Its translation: CASSPQGRAGNTIYF.